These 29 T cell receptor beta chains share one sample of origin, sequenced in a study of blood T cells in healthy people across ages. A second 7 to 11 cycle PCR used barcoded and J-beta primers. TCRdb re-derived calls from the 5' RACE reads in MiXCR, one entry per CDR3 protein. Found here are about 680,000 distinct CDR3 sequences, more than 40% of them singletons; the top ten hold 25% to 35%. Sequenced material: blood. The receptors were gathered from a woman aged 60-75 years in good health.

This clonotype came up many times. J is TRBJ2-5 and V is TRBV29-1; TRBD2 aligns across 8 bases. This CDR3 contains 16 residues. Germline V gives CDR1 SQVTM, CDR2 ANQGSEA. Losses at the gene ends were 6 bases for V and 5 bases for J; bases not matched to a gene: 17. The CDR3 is CSVRGVTSGSAETQYF. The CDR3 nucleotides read TGCAGCGTGCGGGGGGTTACTAGCGGCTCAGCGGAGACCCAGTACTTC. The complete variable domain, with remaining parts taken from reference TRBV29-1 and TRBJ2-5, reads SAVISQKPSRDICQRGTSLTIQCQVDSQVTMMFWYRQQPGQSLTLIATANQGSEATYESGFVIDKFPISRPNLTFSTLTVSNMSPEDSSIYLCSVRGVTSGSAETQYFGPGTRLLVL.

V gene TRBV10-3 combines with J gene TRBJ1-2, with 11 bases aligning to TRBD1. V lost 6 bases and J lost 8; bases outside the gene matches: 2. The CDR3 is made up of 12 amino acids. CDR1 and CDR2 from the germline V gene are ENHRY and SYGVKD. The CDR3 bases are TGTGCCATCAGGGGGACAGGGGGAGGCTACACCTTC. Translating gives CAIRGTGGGYTF.

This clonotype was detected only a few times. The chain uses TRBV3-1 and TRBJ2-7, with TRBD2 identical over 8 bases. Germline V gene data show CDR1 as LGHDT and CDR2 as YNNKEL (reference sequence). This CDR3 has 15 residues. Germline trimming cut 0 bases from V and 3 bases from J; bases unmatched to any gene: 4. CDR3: CASSQDLLAGYEQYF. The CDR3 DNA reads TGTGCCAGCAGCCAAGACCTTCTAGCGGGCTACGAGCAGTACTTC.

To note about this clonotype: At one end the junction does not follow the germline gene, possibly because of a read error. The CDR3 loop reads CASSEDRAGNEQFF. The CDR3 DNA follows: TGCGCCAGCAGCGAAGACAGGGCTGGGAATGAGCAGTTCTTC. The rearrangement links TRBV4-3 to TRBJ2-1; TRBD1 matches at 7 bases. The CDR3 is 14 residues long. Germline V gene sequence: CDR1 LGHNA, CDR2 YSLEER.

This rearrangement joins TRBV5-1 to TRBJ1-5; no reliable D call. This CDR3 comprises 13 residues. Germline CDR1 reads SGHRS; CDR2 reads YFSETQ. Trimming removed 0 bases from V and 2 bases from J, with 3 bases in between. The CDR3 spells CASSLDGNQPQHF. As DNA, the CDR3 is TGCGCCAGCAGCTTGGATGGCAATCAGCCCCAGCATTTT. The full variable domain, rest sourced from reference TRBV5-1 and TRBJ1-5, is KAGVTQTPRYLIKTRGQQVTLSCSPISGHRSVSWYQQTPGQGLQFLFEYFSETQRNKGNFPGRFSGRQFSNSRSEMNVSTLELGDSALYLCASSLDGNQPQHFGDGTRLSIL.

CDR3 DNA: TGTGCCAGCAGTTTAGGTCGGGCGGGAGCTTTCTTT. Its protein product is CASSLGRAGAFF. The chain joins TRBV28 to TRBJ1-1; D gene ambiguous. V dropped 2 bases and J dropped 10 bases, with 11 bases sitting between them. Germline V gives CDR1 MDHEN, CDR2 SYDVKM. The CDR3 length is 12 residues.

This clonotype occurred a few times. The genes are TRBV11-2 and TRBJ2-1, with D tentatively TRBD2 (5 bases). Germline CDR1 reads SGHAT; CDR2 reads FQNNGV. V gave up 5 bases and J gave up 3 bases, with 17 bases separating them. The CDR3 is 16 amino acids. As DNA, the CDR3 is TGTGCCAGCAGCCGTCAGAGGCTTGGAGGCTACAATGAGCAGTTCTTC. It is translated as CASSRQRLGGYNEQFF.

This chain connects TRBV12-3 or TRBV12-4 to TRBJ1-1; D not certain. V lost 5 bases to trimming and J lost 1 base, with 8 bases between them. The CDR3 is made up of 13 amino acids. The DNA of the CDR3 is TGTGCCAGCAGTGTACAGAAGAACACTGAAGCTTTCTTT. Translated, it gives CASSVQKNTEAFF.

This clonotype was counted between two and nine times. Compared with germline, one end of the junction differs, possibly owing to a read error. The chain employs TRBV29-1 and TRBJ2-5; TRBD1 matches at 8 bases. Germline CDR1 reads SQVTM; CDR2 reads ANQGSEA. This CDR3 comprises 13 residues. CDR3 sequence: CSIDQGAEETQYF. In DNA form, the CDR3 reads TGCAGCATTGACCAGGGGGCTGAAGAGACCCAGTACTTC.

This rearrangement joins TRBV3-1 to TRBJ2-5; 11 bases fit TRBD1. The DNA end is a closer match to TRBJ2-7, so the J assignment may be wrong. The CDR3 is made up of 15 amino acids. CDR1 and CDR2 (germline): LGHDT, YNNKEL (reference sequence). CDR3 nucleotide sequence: TGTGCCAGCAGCCCCGGGACAGGGGGACCCTACGAGCAGTACTTC. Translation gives CASSPGTGGPYEQYF.

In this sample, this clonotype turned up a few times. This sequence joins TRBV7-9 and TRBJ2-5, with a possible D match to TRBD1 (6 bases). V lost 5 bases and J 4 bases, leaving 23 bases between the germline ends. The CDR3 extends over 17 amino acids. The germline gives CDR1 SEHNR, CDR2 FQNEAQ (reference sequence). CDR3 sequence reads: CASSPPVRDTTSETQYF. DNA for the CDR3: TGTGCCAGCAGCCCTCCTGTCCGGGACACAACTTCAGAGACCCAGTACTTC.

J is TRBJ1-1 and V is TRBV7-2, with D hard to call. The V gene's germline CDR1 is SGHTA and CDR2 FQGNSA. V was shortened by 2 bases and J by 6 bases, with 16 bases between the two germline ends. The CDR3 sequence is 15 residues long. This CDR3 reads CASSLFRGGASEAFF. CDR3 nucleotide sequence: TGTGCCAGCAGCTTATTTAGAGGTGGCGCTTCTGAAGCTTTCTTT.

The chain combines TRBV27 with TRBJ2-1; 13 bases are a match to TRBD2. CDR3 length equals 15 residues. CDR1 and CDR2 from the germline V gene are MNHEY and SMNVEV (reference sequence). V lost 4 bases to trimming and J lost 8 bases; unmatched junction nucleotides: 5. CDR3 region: CASSSRTSGSDEQFF. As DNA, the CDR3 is TGTGCCAGCAGTTCACGGACTAGCGGGAGCGATGAGCAGTTCTTC.

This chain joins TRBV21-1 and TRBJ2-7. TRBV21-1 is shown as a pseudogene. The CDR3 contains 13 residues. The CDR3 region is CTSTDSASFEQYF. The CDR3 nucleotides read TGTACCAGCACGGACAGCGCCTCCTTTGAGCAGTACTTC.

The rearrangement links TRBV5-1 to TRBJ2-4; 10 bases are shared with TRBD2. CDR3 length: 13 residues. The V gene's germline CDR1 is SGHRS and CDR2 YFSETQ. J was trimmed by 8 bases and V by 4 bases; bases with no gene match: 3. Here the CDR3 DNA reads TGCGCCAGCAGCCCAGGGACTAGCGACATTCAGTACTTC. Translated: CASSPGTSDIQYF.

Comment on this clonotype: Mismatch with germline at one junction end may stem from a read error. The CDR3, as DNA: TGTGTCAGCAGATACTCTACGGGACAGGGGGTACATGGCTACACCTTC. It yields the protein CVSRYSTGQGVHGYTF. The chain links TRBV28 to TRBJ1-2; 11 nucleotides agree with TRBD1. Per the germline V gene, CDR1 is MDHEN and CDR2 is SYDVKM. The CDR3 is 16 amino acids.

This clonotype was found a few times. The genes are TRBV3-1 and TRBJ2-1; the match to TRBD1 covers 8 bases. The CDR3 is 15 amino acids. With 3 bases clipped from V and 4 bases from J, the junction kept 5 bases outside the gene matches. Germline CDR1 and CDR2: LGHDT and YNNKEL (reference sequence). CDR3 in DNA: TGTGCCAGCAGCCAGCTAGGACAGGGATACAATGAGCAGTTCTTC. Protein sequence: CASSQLGQGYNEQFF.

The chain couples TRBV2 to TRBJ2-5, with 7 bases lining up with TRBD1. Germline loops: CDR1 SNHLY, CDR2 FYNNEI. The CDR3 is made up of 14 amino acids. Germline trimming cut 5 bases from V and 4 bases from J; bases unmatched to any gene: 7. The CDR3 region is CASSKGGKGETQYF. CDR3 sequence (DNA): TGTGCCAGCAGTAAAGGGGGCAAAGGAGAGACCCAGTACTTC.

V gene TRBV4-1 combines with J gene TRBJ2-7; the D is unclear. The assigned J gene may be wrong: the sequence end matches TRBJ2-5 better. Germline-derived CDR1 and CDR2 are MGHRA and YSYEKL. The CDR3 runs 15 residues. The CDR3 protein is CASSQDRASRETQYF. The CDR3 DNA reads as TGCGCCAGCAGCCAAGATAGGGCGAGTCGGGAGACCCAGTACTTC.

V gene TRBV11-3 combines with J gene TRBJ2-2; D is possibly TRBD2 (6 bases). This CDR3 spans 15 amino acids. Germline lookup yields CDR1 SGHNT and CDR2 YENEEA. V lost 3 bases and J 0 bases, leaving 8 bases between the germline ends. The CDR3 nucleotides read TGTGCCAGCAGCTTCGCGGGACCGAACACCGGGGAGCTGTTTTTT. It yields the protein CASSFAGPNTGELFF. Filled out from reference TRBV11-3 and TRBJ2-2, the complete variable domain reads EAGVVQSPRYKIIEKKQPVAFWCNPISGHNTLYWYLQNLGQGPELLIRYENEEAVDDSQLPKDRFSAERLKGVDSTLKIQPAELGDSAVYLCASSFAGPNTGELFFGEGSRLTVL.

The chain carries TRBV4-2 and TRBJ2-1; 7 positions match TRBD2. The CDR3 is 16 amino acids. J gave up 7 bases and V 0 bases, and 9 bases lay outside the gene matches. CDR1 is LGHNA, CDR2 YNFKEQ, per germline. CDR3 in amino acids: CASSQDLTWGGNEQFF. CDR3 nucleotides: TGTGCCAGCAGCCAAGATTTGACTTGGGGGGGGAATGAGCAGTTCTTC.

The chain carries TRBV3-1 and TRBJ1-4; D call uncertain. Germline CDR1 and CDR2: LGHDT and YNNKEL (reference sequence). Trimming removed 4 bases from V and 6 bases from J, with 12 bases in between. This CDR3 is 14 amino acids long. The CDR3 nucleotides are TGTGCCAGCAGCCTCCGGACGCCGGATGAAAAACTGTTTTTT. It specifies CASSLRTPDEKLFF.

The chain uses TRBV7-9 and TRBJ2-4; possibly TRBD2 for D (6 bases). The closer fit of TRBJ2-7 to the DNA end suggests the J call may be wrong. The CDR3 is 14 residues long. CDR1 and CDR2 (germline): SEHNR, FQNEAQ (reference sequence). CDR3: CASSSRDSFYEQYF. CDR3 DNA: TGTGCCAGCAGCTCTAGGGACTCCTTCTACGAGCAGTACTTC.

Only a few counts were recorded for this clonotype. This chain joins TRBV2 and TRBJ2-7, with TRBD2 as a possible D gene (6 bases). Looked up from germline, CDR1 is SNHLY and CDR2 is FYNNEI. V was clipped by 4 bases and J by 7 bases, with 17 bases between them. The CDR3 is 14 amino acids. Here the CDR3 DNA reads TGTGCCAGCAGTGTGGGGGGTCGAGGTTATGAGCAGTACTTC. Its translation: CASSVGGRGYEQYF.

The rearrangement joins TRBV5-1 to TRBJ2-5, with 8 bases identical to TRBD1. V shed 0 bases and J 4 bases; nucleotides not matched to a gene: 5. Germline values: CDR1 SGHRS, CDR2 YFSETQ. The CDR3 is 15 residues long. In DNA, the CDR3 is TGCGCCAGCAGCTTGGGACAGGGGCAGGGAGAGACCCAGTACTTC. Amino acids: CASSLGQGQGETQYF.

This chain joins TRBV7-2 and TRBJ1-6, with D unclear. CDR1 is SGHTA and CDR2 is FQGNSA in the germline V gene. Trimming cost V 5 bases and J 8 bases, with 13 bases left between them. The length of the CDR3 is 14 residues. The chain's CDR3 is CASSHRYTDSPLHF. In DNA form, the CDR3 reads TGTGCCAGCAGCCACCGCTACACGGATTCACCCCTCCACTTT.

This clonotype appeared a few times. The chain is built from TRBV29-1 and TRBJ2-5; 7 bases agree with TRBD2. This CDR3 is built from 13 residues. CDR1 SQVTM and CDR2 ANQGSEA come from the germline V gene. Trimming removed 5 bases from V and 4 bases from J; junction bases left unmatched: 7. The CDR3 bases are TGCAGCGTTCCGCGGGAGCGGGGAGAGACCCAGTACTTC. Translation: CSVPRERGETQYF.

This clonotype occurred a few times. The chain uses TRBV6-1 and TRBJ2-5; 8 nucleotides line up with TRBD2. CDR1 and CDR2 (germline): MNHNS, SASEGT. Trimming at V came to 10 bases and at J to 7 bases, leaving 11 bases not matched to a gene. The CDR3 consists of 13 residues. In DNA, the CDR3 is TGTGCCACACTGACTAGCGCCCAGGGGACCCAGTACTTC. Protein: CATLTSAQGTQYF.

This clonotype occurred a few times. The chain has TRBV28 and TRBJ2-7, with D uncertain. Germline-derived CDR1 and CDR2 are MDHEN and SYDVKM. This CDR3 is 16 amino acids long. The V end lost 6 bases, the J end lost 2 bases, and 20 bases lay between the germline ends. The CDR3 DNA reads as TGTGCCAGCAGCCCACCCTCGGAGTACGCCCCCTACGAGCAGTACTTC. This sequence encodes CASSPPSEYAPYEQYF.